This T cell receptor beta chain was recovered during a study of T-cell memory formation after mild COVID-19. Study context: Each donor largely had its own TCR clusters.

A word on this clonotype: No antigen is known for it.

The CDR3 is 15 amino acids. V was clipped by 7 bases and J by 0 bases, with 12 bases between them. Germline V CDR1 and CDR2: ENHRY, SYGVKD. General study results and limits: CD4+ clones that contracted lay mainly in CM and EM; CD8+ ones lay in EMRA. Clones that got smaller from day 15 to 85 had even CD4/CD8, while clones growing later tipped toward CD4+. Pre-infection memory held some responding clones, suggesting pre-existing cross-reactive T cells responded.

TCRdb independently ran MiXCR on the 5' RACE reads; one entry per CDR3 protein. This table holds 150,000 to 200,000 distinct CDR3 sequences, about 9.9% found once. The TCR originated in a man aged 18 to 30 who had mild COVID-19 (a few samples of this study predate the infection). Cell type and time point are not known. This chain joins TRBV10-3 and TRBJ2-2; D is unclear. Sequencing was carried out using PBMCs or a T cell subset sorted from them (not recorded which). The DNA for the CDR3 is TGTGCCATCAACTCTATTTCAGCGAACACCGGGGAGCTGTTTTTT. It translates to CAINSISANTGELFF.